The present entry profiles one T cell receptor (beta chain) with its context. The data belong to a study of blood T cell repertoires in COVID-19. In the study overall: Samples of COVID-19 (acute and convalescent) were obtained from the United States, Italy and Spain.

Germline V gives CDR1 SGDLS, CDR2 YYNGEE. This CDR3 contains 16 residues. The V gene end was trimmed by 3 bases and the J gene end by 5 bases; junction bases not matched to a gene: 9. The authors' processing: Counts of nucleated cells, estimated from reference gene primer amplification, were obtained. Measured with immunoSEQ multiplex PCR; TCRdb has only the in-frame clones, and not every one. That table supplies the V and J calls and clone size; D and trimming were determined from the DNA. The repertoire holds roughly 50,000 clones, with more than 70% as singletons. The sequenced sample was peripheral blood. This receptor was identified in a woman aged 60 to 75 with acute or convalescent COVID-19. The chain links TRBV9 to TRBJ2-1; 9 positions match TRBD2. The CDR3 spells CASSGSGGRLHNEQFF. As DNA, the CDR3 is TGTGCCAGCAGCGGCAGCGGGGGGCGGTTACACAATGAGCAGTTCTTC. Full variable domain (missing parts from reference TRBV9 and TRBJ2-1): DSGVTQTPKHLITATGQRVTLRCSPRSGDLSVYWYQQSLDQGLQFLIQYYNGEERAKGNILERFSAQQFPDLHSELNLSSLELGDSALYFCASSGSGGRLHNEQFFGPGTRLTVL.